The TCR beta chain described here comes from a study of blood T cell repertoires in COVID-19. Study summary: Researchers got acute and convalescent COVID-19 samples from the United States, Italy and Spain. From T cells, B-cell-depleted T cells, or PBMCs came the material, which was cDNA or gDNA.

Authors' methods: Reference gene primer amplification gave nucleated cell count estimates. Data came from immunoSEQ multiplex PCR; TCRdb stores just in-frame clones and leaves some out. From that table come the V and J calls and clone size; the DNA was used to work out D and trimming. The sample includes about 88,000 clones, about 90% of them seen just once. Material for sequencing was peripheral blood. This TCR derives from a human donor with active COVID-19. The donor label of this sample is uncertain.

CDR3: CASSVGQGATYEQYF. In nucleotides, the CDR3 is TGTGCCAGCAGCGTTGGACAGGGGGCAACCTACGAGCAGTACTTC. The gene calls are TRBV5-8 and TRBJ2-7; 11 bases agree with TRBD1. V lost 4 bases and J lost 2; bases outside the gene matches: 5. CDR3 length equals 15 residues. The germline CDR1 and CDR2 sequences are SGHTS and YDEGEE.